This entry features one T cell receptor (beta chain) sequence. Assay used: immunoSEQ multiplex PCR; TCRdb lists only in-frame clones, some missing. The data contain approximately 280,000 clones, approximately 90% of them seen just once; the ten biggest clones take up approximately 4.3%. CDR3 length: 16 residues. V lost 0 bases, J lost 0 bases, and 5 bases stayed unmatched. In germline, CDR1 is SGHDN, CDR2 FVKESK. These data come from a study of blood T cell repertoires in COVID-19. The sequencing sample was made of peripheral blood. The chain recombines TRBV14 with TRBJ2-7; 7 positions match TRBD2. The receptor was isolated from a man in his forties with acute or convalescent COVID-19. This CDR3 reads CASSQEGGGVSYEQYF. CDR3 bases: TGTGCCAGCAGCCAAGAAGGCGGGGGTGTCTCCTACGAGCAGTACTTC.